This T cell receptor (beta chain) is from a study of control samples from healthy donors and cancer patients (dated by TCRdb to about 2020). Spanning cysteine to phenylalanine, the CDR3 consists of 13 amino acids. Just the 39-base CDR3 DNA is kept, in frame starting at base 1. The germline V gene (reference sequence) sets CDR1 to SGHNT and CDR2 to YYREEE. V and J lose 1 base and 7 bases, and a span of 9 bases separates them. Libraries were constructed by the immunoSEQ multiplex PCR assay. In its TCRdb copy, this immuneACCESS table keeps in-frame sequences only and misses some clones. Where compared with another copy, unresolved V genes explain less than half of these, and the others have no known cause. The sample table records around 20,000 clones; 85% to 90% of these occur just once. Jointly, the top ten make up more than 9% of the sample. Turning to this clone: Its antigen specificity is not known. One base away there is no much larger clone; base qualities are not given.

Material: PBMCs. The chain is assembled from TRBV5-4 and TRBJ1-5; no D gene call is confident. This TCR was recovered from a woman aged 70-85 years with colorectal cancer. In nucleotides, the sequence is TGTGCCAGCAGCTTGCGTGGAGAGCAGCCCCAGCATTTT. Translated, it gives CASSLRGEQPQHF.